The present TCR beta chain was sequenced within a study of cytotoxic CD8 clonotypes in ibrutinib-treated CLL. The overall study: The patients comprised 10 to 12 relapsed/refractory and around 14 treatment-naive cases, 17 to 18 IGHV unmutated. Study-wide points: Baseline clonality exceeded age-matched healthy donors and tracked circulating CD8+ T-cell counts. Elevated clonality accompanied ibrutinib response, with a return toward baseline values at progression. Sustained-remission and progressing patients had unequal sampling times.

The CDR3 length is 16 residues. The germline CDR1 and CDR2 sequences are SGHNT and YYREEE (reference sequence). Deletions cut 0 bases from V and 8 bases from J, with 20 bases between. Worth noting for this clone: Its antigen remains unknown.

Profiling relied on immunoSEQ multiplex PCR, and the TCRdb table lists in-frame clones only, not all of them. The sample yields approximately 74,000 clones, around 84% seen once. Material: PBMCs, obtained at disease progression, from a patient treated with ibrutinib. The source is a human donor with chronic lymphocytic leukemia. The V and J genes are TRBV5-4 and TRBJ1-2; D unresolved. The CDR3 sequence: CASSLDGGLGFEGYTF. CDR3 DNA: TGTGCCAGCAGCTTGGACGGAGGACTTGGGTTCGAGGGCTACACCTTC.